This record concerns one T cell receptor (beta chain) sequence. Its matching antigen is unknown. These data belong to a study of beta chain features in type 1 diabetes. Findings and caveats of the study: Cells with high TCR expression could be over-represented when cDNA is sequenced. Researchers caution that PCR might favor shorter templates, equally among patients and controls.

The CDR3 sequence is 15 residues long. With 5 bases removed from V and 2 bases from J, the gap between germline ends came to 16 bases. The germline V gene encodes CDR1 MGHDK and CDR2 SYGVNS. The entirety of the isolated RNA underwent reverse transcription, so expressed TCRB transcripts were sequenced. Assay: immunoSEQ multiplex PCR; the TCRdb copy retains only in-frame clones and omits some. The table includes over 700,000 clones, roughly a sixth detected once. Material: naive CD4+ T cells from blood. This clonotype originated in a woman between 18 and 29 years old in good health. The V call is TRBV25-1, the J call TRBJ2-7; D is possibly TRBD1 or TRBD2 (6 bases each). As DNA, the CDR3 is TGTGCCAGCAGTTACTTTAGGGGGAGGACCTACGAGCAGTACTTC. It yields the protein CASSYFRGRTYEQYF.